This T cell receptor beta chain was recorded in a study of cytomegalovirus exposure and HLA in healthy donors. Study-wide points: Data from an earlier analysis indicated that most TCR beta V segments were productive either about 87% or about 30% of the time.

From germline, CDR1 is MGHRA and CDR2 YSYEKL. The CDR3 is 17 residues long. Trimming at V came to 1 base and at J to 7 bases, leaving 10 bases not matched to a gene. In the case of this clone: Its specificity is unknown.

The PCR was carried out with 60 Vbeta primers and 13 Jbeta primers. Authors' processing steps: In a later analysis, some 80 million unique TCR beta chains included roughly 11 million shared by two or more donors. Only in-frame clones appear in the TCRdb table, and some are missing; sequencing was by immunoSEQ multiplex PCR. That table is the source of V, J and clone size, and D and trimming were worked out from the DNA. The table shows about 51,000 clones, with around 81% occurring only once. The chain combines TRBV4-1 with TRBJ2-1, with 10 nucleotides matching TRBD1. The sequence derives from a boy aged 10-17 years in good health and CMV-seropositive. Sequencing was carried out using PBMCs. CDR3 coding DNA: TGCGCCAGCAGCCAAGGGACAGGGGGTCTGTTCAGGAATGAGCAGTTCTTC. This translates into CASSQGTGGLFRNEQFF.